A selection of T cell receptor beta chains follows, all from one sample in a study of blood T cell repertoires in COVID-19. The data were produced by immunoSEQ multiplex PCR, yet TCRdb's version contains in-frame clones alone and is incomplete. The sample has 200,000 or so clones, 85% to 90% seen once. The specimen was peripheral blood. The receptor source for this set is a man in his fifties with acute or convalescent COVID-19. Each CDR3 is given with its conserved first and last residue. The D gene is left open where the match is weak. A row's size may be missing; if present it is once, few, many or a size class.

J	size	D	V	CDR3	DNA
TRBJ1-5	-	TRBD1	TRBV27	CASSQWTGDQPQHF	TGTGCCAGCAGTCAATGGACAGGGGATCAGCCCCAGCATTTT
TRBJ1-6	-	-	TRBV9	CASSPTSEPSPLHF	TGTGCCAGCAGCCCGACGTCGGAGCCGTCACCCCTCCACTTT
TRBJ1-4	-	TRBD1	TRBV18	CASSRGTDEKLFF	TGTGCCAGCTCACGCGGGACAGATGAAAAACTGTTTTTT
TRBJ1-1	-	-	TRBV12-3/TRBV12-4	CASSSGVSTEAFF	TGTGCCAGCAGTTCGGGGGTGTCCACTGAAGCTTTCTTT
TRBJ2-3	once	-	TRBV5-1	CASSGVGAGNTDTQYF	TGCGCCAGCAGCGGGGTAGGGGCGGGAAACACAGATACGCAGTATTTT
TRBJ1-2	-	-	TRBV30	CAWSVSEAGGYTF	TGTGCCTGGAGTGTATCGGAGGCGGGGGGCTACACCTTC
TRBJ1-2	-	TRBD1	TRBV6-6	CATTRGDYGYTF	TGTGCCACGACCAGGGGGGACTATGGCTACACCTTC
TRBJ2-6	-	TRBD1	TRBV6-6	CASSRDRAYSGANVLTF	TGTGCCAGCAGTCGGGACAGGGCTTACTCTGGGGCCAACGTCCTGACTTTC
TRBJ2-7	-	-	TRBV30	CAWSGRRPYYEQYF	TGTGCCTGGAGCGGTCGCAGGCCCTACTACGAGCAGTACTTC
TRBJ1-1	-	-	TRBV11-2	CASSEENTEAFF	TGTGCCAGCTCGGAGGAGAACACTGAAGCTTTCTTT
TRBJ1-1	-	TRBD1	TRBV7-9	CASSSGQANTEAFF	TGTGCCAGCAGCTCGGGACAGGCGAACACTGAAGCTTTCTTT
TRBJ2-5	-	TRBD1	TRBV12-3/TRBV12-4	CASSFQGEETQYF	TGTGCCAGCAGTTTTCAGGGGGAAGAGACCCAGTACTTC
TRBJ1-4	once	-	TRBV18	CASSPVVSQNEKLFF	TGTGCCAGCTCACCAGTTGTCTCACAGAATGAAAAACTGTTTTTT
TRBJ1-2	-	TRBD1	TRBV7-7	CASSPRRRGQYGYTF	TGTGCCAGCAGCCCCCGCCGCAGGGGGCAGTATGGCTACACCTTC
TRBJ1-3	-	TRBD1	TRBV10-2	CASEGQAGNTIYF	TGCGCCAGTGAGGGACAGGCTGGAAACACCATATATTTT
TRBJ1-1	-	-	TRBV3-1/TRBV3-2	CASSQGGAGNTEAFF	TGTGCCAGCAGCCAGGGGGGAGCCGGGAACACTGAAGCTTTCTTT
TRBJ2-3	once	TRBD2	TRBV6-6	CASSWTSPSDTQYF	TGTGCCAGCAGTTGGACTAGTCCCTCAGATACGCAGTATTTT
TRBJ2-7	medium-sized	-	TRBV6-6	CASRAGIYEQYF	TGTGCCAGCCGAGCGGGCATCTACGAGCAGTACTTC
TRBJ1-2	-	TRBD1	TRBV27	CASSFRPGTGIGGYTF	TGTGCCAGCAGTTTCCGACCCGGGACAGGGATCGGTGGCTACACCTTC
TRBJ1-5	-	TRBD1	TRBV5-1	CASSLEQGNQPQHF	TGCGCCAGCAGCTTGGAACAGGGGAATCAGCCCCAGCATTTT
TRBJ2-2	few	-	TRBV3-1/TRBV3-2	CASSPRTANTGELFF	TGTGCCAGCAGCCCCCGGACAGCGAACACCGGGGAGCTGTTTTTT
TRBJ1-2	-	TRBD1	TRBV18	CASSGQNYGYTF	TGTGCCAGTTCGGGACAGAACTATGGCTACACCTTC
TRBJ2-6	-	-	TRBV15	CATSRDYSGANVLTF	TGTGCCACCAGCAGAGATTACTCTGGGGCCAACGTCCTGACTTTC
TRBJ1-4	-	-	TRBV2	CASKREEKLFF	TGTGCCAGCAAGCGAGAGGAAAAACTGTTTTTT
TRBJ2-7	once	-	TRBV18	CASSPPQGYEQYF	TGTGCCAGCTCACCCCCACAGGGCTACGAGCAGTACTTC
TRBJ2-3	-	TRBD2	TRBV4-1	CASSLGAGFTDTQYF	TGCGCCAGCAGCCTGGGAGCGGGGTTCACAGATACGCAGTATTTT
TRBJ2-5	-	-	TRBV6-1	CASSESVQETQYF	TGTGCCAGCAGTGAATCCGTCCAAGAGACCCAGTACTTC
TRBJ1-2	-	-	TRBV29-1	CSVDSAYGYTF	TGCAGCGTGGACAGTGCCTATGGCTACACCTTC
TRBJ2-1	once	TRBD1	TRBV10-1	CASSPRTGGGNEQFF	TGCGCCAGCAGTCCGCGGACAGGGGGAGGAAATGAGCAGTTCTTC
TRBJ1-5	-	TRBD1	TRBV18	CASSGGQVNQPQHF	TGTGCCAGCTCAGGGGGACAGGTCAATCAGCCCCAGCATTTT
TRBJ2-2	-	TRBD2	TRBV19	CASSIVGGLATGELFF	TGTGCCAGTAGTATAGTGGGAGGACTAGCAACCGGGGAGCTGTTTTTT
TRBJ1-6	-	TRBD1	TRBV6-5	CASSYSKTGANSPLHF	TGTGCCAGCAGTTACTCGAAGACAGGGGCTAATTCACCCCTCCACTTT
TRBJ2-7	-	-	TRBV4-2	CASSQDPEYEQYF	TGTGCCAGCAGCCAAGATCCTGAGTACGAGCAGTACTTC
TRBJ2-5	-	TRBD2	TRBV15	CATSRGLAGFQETQYF	TGTGCCACCAGCAGGGGACTAGCGGGGTTTCAAGAGACCCAGTACTTC
TRBJ1-4	few	TRBD1	TRBV10-1	CASSESGQASKLFF	TGCGCCAGCAGTGAATCGGGACAGGCGTCTAAACTGTTTTTT
TRBJ2-1	-	-	TRBV2	CASKAVSSYNEQFF	TGTGCCAGCAAGGCGGTCAGCTCCTACAATGAGCAGTTCTTC
TRBJ2-5	-	TRBD1	TRBV11-2	CASRPGTGAEETQYF	TGTGCCAGCAGACCCGGGACAGGGGCGGAAGAGACCCAGTACTTC
TRBJ1-4	-	TRBD1	TRBV9	CASSVGRGRVDEKLFF	TGTGCCAGCAGCGTAGGGAGGGGGCGCGTCGATGAAAAACTGTTTTTT
TRBJ1-2	-	TRBD1	TRBV7-9	CASSWDGQGASGYTF	TGTGCCAGCAGCTGGGACGGGCAGGGGGCTAGTGGCTACACCTTC
TRBJ2-1	few	-	TRBV6-5	CASSYAAGKVHEQFF	TGTGCCAGCAGTTACGCGGCAGGGAAGGTCCATGAGCAGTTCTTC
TRBJ1-1	-	-	TRBV7-3	CASSLVANTEAFF	TGTGCCAGCAGCTTAGTAGCGAACACTGAAGCTTTCTTT
TRBJ1-5	-	TRBD1	TRBV24-1	CATSEPGQGSDQPQHF	TGTGCCACCAGTGAACCGGGACAGGGTAGTGATCAGCCCCAGCATTTT